This passage covers 8 T cell receptor beta chains from one sample sequenced in a study of immune evolution from preneoplasia to lung adenocarcinoma. Sequencing was performed with immunoSEQ multiplex PCR; in TCRdb, only in-frame clones are kept and a portion is missing. The sample has some 5,000 clones; about 80% are singletons. Sequencing was performed on FFPE lung adenocarcinoma in situ tissue. The receptors stem from a person aged 60-80 years with lung adenocarcinoma.

The chain combines TRBV27 with TRBJ2-7, with D perhaps given as TRBD1 or TRBD2 (5 bases each). The CDR3 sequence is 14 residues long. Germline V gene data show CDR1 as MNHEY and CDR2 as SMNVEV (reference sequence). Trimming stripped 5 bases from V and 6 bases from J, with 17 bases between. CDR3 nucleotide sequence: TGTGCCAGCAGTACCCTCTTTGACAGCGGCGAGCAGTACTTC. It specifies CASSTLFDSGEQYF.

The chain carries TRBV10-2 and TRBJ1-3, with unresolved D. The CDR3 is made up of 15 amino acids. V was shortened by 0 bases and J by 3 bases, with 9 bases between the two germline ends. Germline V gene data show CDR1 as WSHSY and CDR2 as SAAADI. In nucleotides, the CDR3 is TGCGCCAGCAGTGAGTCGACTGGCCTTGGAAACACCATATATTTT. Its protein product is CASSESTGLGNTIYF.

This clone showed up just once. The CDR3 protein is CASSLPGLAGGNTGELFF. Written as DNA, the CDR3 is TGTGCCAGCAGCCTTCCGGGACTAGCGGGGGGGAACACCGGGGAGCTGTTTTTT. V and J are TRBV5-4 and TRBJ2-2; 15 nucleotides agree with TRBD2. From germline, CDR1 is SGHNT and CDR2 YYREEE (reference sequence). After removal of 4 bases from V and 1 base from J, the junction contained 5 bases not matched to a gene. The CDR3 runs 18 residues. Using reference TRBV5-4 and TRBJ2-2 for the parts outside the CDR3, the full variable domain is ETGVTQSPTHLIKTRGQQVTLRCSSQSGHNTVSWYQQALGQGPQFIFQYYREEENGRGNFPPRFSGLQFPNYSSELNVNALELDDSALYLCASSLPGLAGGNTGELFFGEGSRLTVL.

The chain has TRBV29-1 and TRBJ1-1; D unclear. The CDR3 runs 12 residues. The V gene lost 7 bases and the J gene lost 2 bases, with 11 bases spanning the gap. Germline CDR1 SQVTM, CDR2 ANQGSEA. The CDR3 bases are TGCAGCGCGGAGCCTTCAAACACTGAAGCTTTCTTT. The encoded protein is CSAEPSNTEAFF.

This chain links TRBV6-6 with TRBJ1-5; D is unresolved. The CDR3 covers 13 residues. V was trimmed by 2 bases and J by 6 bases, leaving 8 bases between them. CDR1 MNHNY and CDR2 SVGAGI come from the germline V gene (reference sequence). As DNA, the CDR3 is TGTGCCAGCAGTTACGAGGTTTCTCAGCCCCAGCATTTT. This encodes CASSYEVSQPQHF.

The chain joins TRBV29-1 to TRBJ2-1; TRBD2 agrees at 9 bases. V was pared by 1 base and J by 6 bases, with 10 bases of the junction left unmatched. Germline CDR1 SQVTM, CDR2 ANQGSEA. The CDR3 length is 16 residues. Here the CDR3 reads CSVEGLAAVGTNEQFF. CDR3 in DNA: TGCAGCGTTGAAGGACTAGCGGCGGTAGGTACCAATGAGCAGTTCTTC.

This chain links TRBV27 with TRBJ2-1; TRBD2 aligns across 13 bases. The germline V gene has CDR1 MNHEY and CDR2 SMNVEV (reference sequence). V lost 4 bases and J lost 10; bases outside the gene matches: 7. The CDR3 spans 15 residues. The CDR3 region is CASSSSGLAGVEQFF. The CDR3 bases are TGTGCCAGCAGTTCGTCAGGACTAGCGGGGGTGGAGCAGTTCTTC.

The rearrangement uses TRBV19 and TRBJ1-5; no reliable D call. This CDR3 region has 14 residues. Germline-derived CDR1 and CDR2 are LNHDA and SQIVND (reference sequence). The ends were cut back, 2 bases at V and 3 bases at J, with 8 bases in the middle. For the CDR3, the DNA is TGTGCCAGTAGTATACTGCTGTCCAATCAGCCCCAGCATTTT. Protein product: CASSILLSNQPQHF.